Presented here are 26 T cell receptor beta chains from one specimen sequenced in a study of blood T cell repertoires in COVID-19 (dated by TCRdb to the early 2020s). Library preparation was by the immunoSEQ multiplex PCR assay. As stored in TCRdb, this immuneACCESS dataset retains in-frame rearrangements with V and J assigned. A fraction of the clones does not appear; measured against another copy, unresolved V genes explain less than half of the discrepancy, and the remainder lacks a known reason. Recorded for this sample are over 250,000 clones; about 91% of them occurred a single time. The ten largest clones add up to approximately 2.6% of the sample. Sequencing was done on a sample of peripheral blood. The receptors shown here come from a person under 30 with COVID-19, enrolled during active disease.

CDR3 DNA sequence: TGTGCCAGCAGCCAATCCGGGACACCGACCACAGATACGCAGTATTTT. It yields the protein CASSQSGTPTTDTQYF. The V gene is TRBV3-1 (or the pseudogene TRBV3-2), the J gene TRBJ2-3; tentative D call: TRBD1 (6 bases). CDR3 length: 16 amino acids. Germline V CDR1 and CDR2: LGHDT, YNNKEL (reference sequence). The V gene lost 2 bases and the J gene lost 2 bases, with 14 bases spanning the gap.

DNA for the CDR3: TGCGCCAGCAGCCAAGAACTAGCGGGCCTCTACGAGCAGTACTTC. Translated, it gives CASSQELAGLYEQYF. The gene calls are TRBV4-1 and TRBJ2-7, with 9 positions matching TRBD2. The CDR3 runs to 15 residues. The J segment lost 3 bases and the V segment lost 0 bases, leaving 3 bases of the junction unmatched. The germline V gene has CDR1 MGHRA and CDR2 YSYEKL.

This rearrangement joins TRBV14 to TRBJ2-7, with a tentative D call TRBD2 (6 bases). This CDR3 is 14 amino acids long. V lost 1 base and J 0 bases, leaving 7 bases between the germline ends. Germline V gene sequence: CDR1 SGHDN, CDR2 FVKESK. DNA for the CDR3: TGTGCCAGCAGCCAAGGGAGGGTCTCCTACGAGCAGTACTTC. It specifies CASSQGRVSYEQYF.

The J gene is TRBJ2-5, the V gene TRBV6-5, with D possibly TRBD1 on 5 matching bases. CDR3 length equals 12 residues. CDR1 and CDR2 (germline): MNHEY, SVGAGI. The V and J ends lost 6 bases and 5 bases respectively, with 10 bases between them. The CDR3 region is CASRTEGETQYF. Here the CDR3 DNA reads TGTGCCAGCAGGACAGAAGGGGAGACCCAGTACTTC.

The chain has TRBV12-3 or TRBV12-4 and TRBJ1-1, with 8 bases aligning to TRBD1. The trim removed 6 bases at V and 4 bases at J, leaving 4 bases unmatched. This CDR3 has 13 amino acids. This CDR3 is CASSWTGTTEAFF. The CDR3 DNA follows: TGTGCCAGCAGCTGGACAGGGACCACTGAAGCTTTCTTT.

The DNA of the CDR3 is TGTGCCAGCAGCTCGTCCCGGGACATTTTCGATTATGAAAAACTGTTTTTT. Encoded protein: CASSSSRDIFDYEKLFF. This sequence joins TRBV7-9 and TRBJ1-4; D possibly corresponds to TRBD1 (6 bases). The CDR3 is 17 amino acids. The germline CDR1 and CDR2 sequences are SEHNR and FQNEAQ (reference sequence). V lost 4 bases to trimming and J lost 6 bases, with 21 bases between them.

The rearrangement uses TRBV19 and TRBJ2-2, with 14 bases aligning to TRBD2. With V trimmed by 5 bases and J by 6 bases, 11 bases remained unmatched. Germline lookup yields CDR1 LNHDA and CDR2 SQIVND (reference sequence). The CDR3 spans 18 residues. CDR3 region: CASSYTQGLAGVAGELFF. The DNA of the CDR3 is TGTGCCAGTAGTTACACTCAGGGACTAGCGGGAGTGGCCGGGGAGCTGTTTTTT.

The chain couples TRBV10-3 to TRBJ2-7, with a possible D match to TRBD1 (6 bases). CDR3 length equals 13 residues. The V gene's germline CDR1 is ENHRY and CDR2 SYGVKD. The V and J ends lost 5 bases and 2 bases respectively, with 10 bases between them. The CDR3 DNA reads TGTGCCATCAGTCAAGGGGGAACCTACGAGCAGTACTTC. Its protein is CAISQGGTYEQYF.

V and J are TRBV2 and TRBJ1-3, with no clear D. The CDR3 length is 14 residues. The V end was cut by 4 bases, the J end by 0 bases, with 7 bases between. The V gene's germline CDR1 is SNHLY and CDR2 FYNNEI. CDR3: CASSVVLSGNTIYF. Here the CDR3 DNA reads TGTGCCAGCAGTGTAGTTCTCTCTGGAAACACCATATATTTT.

V and J are TRBV6-1 and TRBJ1-4; 10 bases match TRBD1. Germline V gene sequence: CDR1 MNHNS, CDR2 SASEGT. Unmatched junction bases numbered 2, after V lost 3 bases and J lost 7 bases. This CDR3 has 14 amino acids. In DNA, the CDR3 is TGTGCCAGCAGTGAGGGACAGGGGAGTGAAAAACTGTTTTTT. Translating gives CASSEGQGSEKLFF.

The V and J genes are TRBV5-6 and TRBJ2-3; D remains unclear. The CDR3 length is 13 residues. Germline V lookup: CDR1 SGHDT, CDR2 YYEEEE. V was trimmed by 3 bases and J by 5 bases, leaving 10 bases between them. CDR3 residues: CASSSSSGDTQYF. Written as DNA, the CDR3 is TGTGCCAGCAGCTCCAGCTCAGGAGATACGCAGTATTTT.

The chain links TRBV6-4 to TRBJ1-2; D gene ambiguous. Trimming left V 6 bases short and J 4 bases short, with 12 bases between. CDR3 length equals 13 residues. CDR1 is MRHNA and CDR2 is SNTAGT in the germline V gene. CDR3 in DNA: TGTGCCAGCAGCCCCCTGACACTCTATGGCTACACCTTC. Residues: CASSPLTLYGYTF.

Here the CDR3 reads CASSEIRPFEGDTIYF. The CDR3 DNA sequence: TGTGCCAGCAGTGAAATTCGCCCATTCGAAGGGGACACCATATATTTT. This chain links TRBV25-1 with TRBJ1-3; D may be TRBD1 (5 bases). The CDR3 length is 16 residues. The germline V gene encodes CDR1 MGHDK and CDR2 SYGVNS. With 2 bases removed from V and 8 bases from J, the gap between germline ends came to 19 bases.

The chain joins TRBV27 to TRBJ1-1; D is unclear. This CDR3 contains 13 residues. The V gene lost 4 bases and the J gene lost 0 bases, with 6 bases spanning the gap. Germline lookup yields CDR1 MNHEY and CDR2 SMNVEV (reference sequence). As DNA, the CDR3 is TGTGCCAGCAGTTCTGACATGAACACTGAAGCTTTCTTT. It yields the protein CASSSDMNTEAFF.

The V call is TRBV2, the J call TRBJ2-7; the match to TRBD1 covers 8 bases. Germline CDR1 SNHLY, CDR2 FYNNEI. The CDR3 extends over 14 amino acids. V dropped 7 bases and J dropped 2; count of bases not matched to a gene: 7. The CDR3 DNA reads as TGTGCCAGCACGAGACAGGGGTCGGCCTACGAGCAGTACTTC. Residues: CASTRQGSAYEQYF.

The CDR3 loop is CASSSTVYNEQFF. The CDR3 bases are TGTGCCAGCAGTTCGACAGTCTACAATGAGCAGTTCTTC. V gene TRBV12-3 or TRBV12-4 combines with J gene TRBJ2-1; a weak D match, TRBD1 (5 bases). This CDR3 has 13 amino acids. V was trimmed by 4 bases and J by 3 bases, leaving 7 bases between them.

The genes are TRBV11-1 and TRBJ2-3; unclear D gene. V was pared by 4 bases and J by 2 bases, with 7 bases between. This CDR3 region has 13 residues. Germline V gives CDR1 SGHAT, CDR2 FQDESV (reference sequence). CDR3 in DNA: TGTGCCAGCAGCTACTATATCACAGATACGCAGTATTTT. Translation: CASSYYITDTQYF.

V is TRBV24-1 and J is TRBJ2-1; TRBD1 matches at 11 bases. V gave up 1 base and J gave up 8 bases; unmatched junction bases: 6. This CDR3 is 16 amino acids long. The germline V gene encodes CDR1 KGHDR and CDR2 SFDVKD. CDR3 amino acids: CATSDFQDRGPDEQFF. For the CDR3, the DNA is TGTGCCACCAGTGATTTCCAGGACAGGGGGCCCGATGAGCAGTTCTTC.

The rearrangement links TRBV29-1 to TRBJ2-7, with D tentatively TRBD1 (6 bases). Germline assignment: CDR1 SQVTM and CDR2 ANQGSEA. V lost 6 bases, J lost 6 bases, and 24 bases lay in between. The CDR3 loop spans 15 amino acids. This chain's CDR3 is CSVPGDTSGPFEQYF. The CDR3, as DNA: TGCAGCGTCCCTGGGGACACCTCCGGCCCTTTCGAGCAGTACTTC.

The rearrangement joins TRBV27 to TRBJ1-2; 9 nucleotides agree with TRBD1. The CDR3 runs to 15 residues. The V segment lost 3 bases and the J segment 4 bases; nucleotides outside the gene matches: 6. Germline CDR1 reads MNHEY; CDR2 reads SMNVEV (reference sequence). The CDR3 loop reads CASSLTGTGLYGYTF. The CDR3 DNA is TGTGCCAGCAGTTTGACCGGGACAGGGCTCTATGGCTACACCTTC.

The chain joins TRBV14 to TRBJ1-6; D is ambiguous. CDR1 and CDR2 from the germline V gene are SGHDN and FVKESK. The ends were cut back, 3 bases at V and 11 bases at J, with 14 bases in the middle. The CDR3 spans 14 residues. CDR3 sequence reads: CASSQVRGNTPLHF. CDR3 nucleotides: TGTGCCAGCAGCCAGGTACGAGGAAACACACCCCTCCACTTT.

This clone was recorded only once. The J gene is TRBJ2-5, the V gene TRBV6-5; perhaps TRBD1 as D (6 bases). V was pared by 4 bases and J by 2 bases, with 14 bases between. The CDR3 extends over 15 amino acids. CDR1 is MNHEY and CDR2 is SVGAGI in the germline V gene. The CDR3 DNA reads TGTGCCAGCAGTTCCGGTGGGGGCGATCAAGAGACCCAGTACTTC. It encodes CASSSGGGDQETQYF.

The rearrangement joins TRBV27 to TRBJ2-2; D perhaps matches TRBD2 (6 bases). The CDR3 runs 14 residues. Germline loops: CDR1 MNHEY, CDR2 SMNVEV (reference sequence). Trimming removed 3 bases from V and 5 bases from J, with 10 bases in between. CDR3 residues: CASSLGLQTGELFF. The DNA for the CDR3 is TGTGCCAGCAGTTTGGGACTCCAGACCGGGGAGCTGTTTTTT.

The chain links TRBV5-4 to TRBJ2-5; 9 nucleotides agree with TRBD1. J lost 4 bases, V lost 10 bases, and 11 bases had no gene match. Germline CDR1 reads SGHNT; CDR2 reads YYREEE (reference sequence). This CDR3 has 14 amino acids. In DNA form, the CDR3 reads TGTGCCGCGGGTGGGGACAGGGCTAGAGAGACCCAGTACTTC. Residues: CAAGGDRARETQYF.

The chain uses TRBV19 and TRBJ1-2; TRBD1 aligns across 8 bases. Germline loops: CDR1 LNHDA, CDR2 SQIVND (reference sequence). There are 15 residues in the CDR3. The V segment lost 4 bases and the J segment 6 bases; nucleotides outside the gene matches: 10. The CDR3 coding sequence is TGTGCCAGTAGTACCCGAGAGGGACAGGTGGATGGCTACACCTTC. It translates to CASSTREGQVDGYTF.

This chain uses TRBV7-9 with TRBJ1-2; D ambiguous. This CDR3 has 13 amino acids. CDR1 and CDR2 (germline): SEHNR, FQNEAQ (reference sequence). Trimming took off 2 bases at V and 6 bases at J, with 10 bases between the two ends. CDR3 sequence (DNA): TGTGCCAGCAGCTTAAAAGTCAGCGATGGCTACACCTTC. Its translation is CASSLKVSDGYTF.